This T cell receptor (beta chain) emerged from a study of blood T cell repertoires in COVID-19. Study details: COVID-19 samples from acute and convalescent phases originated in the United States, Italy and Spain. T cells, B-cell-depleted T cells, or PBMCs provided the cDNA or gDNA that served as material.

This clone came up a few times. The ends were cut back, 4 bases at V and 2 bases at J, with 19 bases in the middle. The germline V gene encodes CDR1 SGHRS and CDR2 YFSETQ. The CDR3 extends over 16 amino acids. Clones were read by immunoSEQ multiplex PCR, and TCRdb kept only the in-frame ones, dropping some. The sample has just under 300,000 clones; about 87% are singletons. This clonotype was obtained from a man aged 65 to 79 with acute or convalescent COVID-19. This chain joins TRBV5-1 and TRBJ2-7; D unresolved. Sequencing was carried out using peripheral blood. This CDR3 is CASSLGDFTTPYEQYF. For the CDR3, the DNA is TGCGCCAGCAGCCTGGGCGACTTCACTACGCCCTACGAGCAGTACTTC.